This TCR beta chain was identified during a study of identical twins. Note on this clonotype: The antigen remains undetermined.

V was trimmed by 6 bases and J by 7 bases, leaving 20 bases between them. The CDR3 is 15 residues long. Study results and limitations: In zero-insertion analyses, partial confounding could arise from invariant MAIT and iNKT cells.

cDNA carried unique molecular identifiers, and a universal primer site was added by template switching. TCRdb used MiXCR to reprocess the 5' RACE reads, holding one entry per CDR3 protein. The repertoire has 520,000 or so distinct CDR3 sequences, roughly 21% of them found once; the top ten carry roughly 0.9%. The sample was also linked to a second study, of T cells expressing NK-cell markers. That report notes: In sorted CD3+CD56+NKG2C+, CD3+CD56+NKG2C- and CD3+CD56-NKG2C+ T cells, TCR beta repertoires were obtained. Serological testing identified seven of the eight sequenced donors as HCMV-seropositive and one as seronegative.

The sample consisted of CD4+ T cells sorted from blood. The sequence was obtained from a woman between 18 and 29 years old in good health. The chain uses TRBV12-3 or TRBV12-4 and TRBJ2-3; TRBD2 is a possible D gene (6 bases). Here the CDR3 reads CASRPTGTPTNTQYF. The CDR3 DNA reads TGTGCCAGCAGACCTACCGGGACTCCAACCAATACGCAGTATTTT.